Presented here are 2 T cell receptor beta chains from one specimen sequenced in a study of blood T cell repertoires in COVID-19. Clones were read by immunoSEQ multiplex PCR, and TCRdb kept only the in-frame ones, dropping some. This table holds under 300,000 clones, 70% to 85% found once. Sequenced sample: peripheral blood. The receptors here all came from a man aged 40-49 years who had recovered from COVID-19.

This clone was detected only once. The rearrangement links TRBV6-1 to TRBJ1-1; no clear D. Per germline, CDR1 MNHNS and CDR2 SASEGT. The CDR3 is made up of 15 amino acids. Trimming removed 2 bases from V and 4 bases from J, with 14 bases in between. The CDR3 DNA follows: TGTGCCAGCAGTGAAATCGAGGAGGGTGTCACTGAAGCTTTCTTT. Its translation is CASSEIEEGVTEAFF.

This rearrangement joins TRBV30 to TRBJ2-2, with a tentative D call TRBD1 (6 bases). CDR1 is GTSNPN and CDR2 is SVGIG in the germline V gene (reference sequence). The CDR3 length is 14 residues. Trimming shortened V by 5 bases and J by 0 bases, and 10 bases separated the two germline ends. This CDR3 is CAWGTPPNTGELFF. Here the CDR3 DNA reads TGTGCCTGGGGGACACCCCCGAACACCGGGGAGCTGTTTTTT.